These 29 T cell receptor beta chains were sequenced from one sample in a study of blood T cell repertoires in COVID-19. This table comes from immunoSEQ multiplex PCR, and its TCRdb copy is limited to in-frame clones, with some not included. This table has fewer than 70,000 clones, approximately 88% appearing once. Sequencing was performed on peripheral blood. These receptors were taken from a human donor in a cohort sampled during active COVID-19.

This chain links TRBV18 with TRBJ2-7; D possibly corresponds to TRBD1 (6 bases). The germline gives CDR1 KGHSH, CDR2 LQKENI. V lost 5 bases and J 3 bases, leaving 11 bases between the germline ends. This CDR3 has 13 amino acids. The DNA of the CDR3 is TGTGCCAGCTCATCAAACAGGGTCTACGAGCAGTACTTC. It translates to CASSSNRVYEQYF.

This chain joins TRBV5-5 and TRBJ2-1; TRBD1 matches at 10 bases. CDR3 length: 15 residues. Germline lookup yields CDR1 SGHKS and CDR2 YYEKEE (reference sequence). The V gene end was trimmed by 4 bases and the J gene end by 10 bases; junction bases not matched to a gene: 11. CDR3 coding DNA: TGTGCCAGCAGCCTTCAGTCGACAGGGGGCTGGGAGCAGTTCTTC. Translated, it gives CASSLQSTGGWEQFF.

The chain recombines TRBV9 with TRBJ1-4, with unresolved D. Germline V CDR1 and CDR2: SGDLS, YYNGEE. Trimming pared 3 bases from V and 4 bases from J, leaving 4 bases between. This CDR3 has 12 amino acids. CDR3 in amino acids: CASSGHNEKLFF. CDR3 coding DNA: TGTGCCAGCAGCGGACATAATGAAAAACTGTTTTTT. The full variable domain, its missing parts supplied by reference TRBV9 and TRBJ1-4, is DSGVTQTPKHLITATGQRVTLRCSPRSGDLSVYWYQQSLDQGLQFLIQYYNGEERAKGNILERFSAQQFPDLHSELNLSSLELGDSALYFCASSGHNEKLFFGSGTQLSVL.

The chain couples TRBV28 to TRBJ2-7; D is perhaps TRBD1 (6 bases). CDR3 size: 13 residues. Germline V gives CDR1 MDHEN, CDR2 SYDVKM. V lost 8 bases, J lost 2 bases, and 13 bases lay in between. The CDR3 sequence is CASLSRTAYEQYF. Written as DNA, the CDR3 is TGTGCCAGCCTTTCCCGGACAGCCTACGAGCAGTACTTC.

A word on this clone: Sequence at one end of the junction differs from germline and may be a read error. The rearrangement links TRBV9 to TRBJ1-4; D may be TRBD1 (6 bases). The CDR3 has 15 residues. Germline-derived CDR1 and CDR2 are SGDLS and YYNGEE. The CDR3: CANSRANRVNEKLFF. CDR3 coding DNA: TGTGCCAACAGCCGCGCCAACAGGGTTAATGAAAAACTGTTTTTT.

The chain employs TRBV4-2 and TRBJ2-1, with TRBD2 identical over 7 bases. The trim removed 0 bases at V and 3 bases at J, leaving 5 bases unmatched. The CDR3 is 16 residues long. The germline V gene encodes CDR1 LGHNA and CDR2 YNFKEQ. The CDR3 region is CASSQDWLAVYNEQFF. The CDR3 DNA reads TGTGCCAGCAGCCAAGATTGGCTAGCGGTCTACAATGAGCAGTTCTTC.

Here the CDR3 reads CASSEGFQTSGGLRNEQFF. The CDR3 DNA follows: TGTGCCAGCAGTGAGGGCTTCCAAACTAGCGGGGGTTTAAGGAATGAGCAGTTCTTC. The genes are TRBV6-1 and TRBJ2-1; 11 nucleotides line up with TRBD2. There are 19 residues in the CDR3. Unmatched junction bases numbered 17, after V lost 3 bases and J lost 7 bases. Germline CDR1 and CDR2: MNHNS and SASEGT.

This sequence joins TRBV6-5 and TRBJ1-1, with 9 bases identical to TRBD1. The J segment lost 1 base and the V segment lost 6 bases, leaving 6 bases of the junction unmatched. CDR1 is MNHEY, CDR2 SVGAGI, per germline. This CDR3 is built from 15 residues. Written as DNA, the CDR3 is TGTGCCAGCAGCGATAGGACAGGGGCGAACACTGAAGCTTTCTTT. It yields the protein CASSDRTGANTEAFF.

This clone has just a few counts. The chain employs TRBV6-5 and TRBJ2-5; D unresolved. Trimming removed 0 bases at V and 4 bases at J, with 6 bases between. The V gene's germline CDR1 is MNHEY and CDR2 SVGAGI. The CDR3 is 13 residues long. The CDR3 DNA is TGTGCCAGCAGTTACTCGAGGAGAGAGACCCAGTACTTC. Its translation: CASSYSRRETQYF.

The gene calls are TRBV4-1 and TRBJ2-1; TRBD2 aligns across 13 bases. Trimming removed 3 bases from V and 4 bases from J; junction bases left unmatched: 3. Germline values: CDR1 MGHRA, CDR2 YSYEKL. The CDR3 consists of 16 residues. CDR3 loop: CASSQGGLAGYNEQFF. The CDR3 nucleotides are TGCGCCAGCAGCCAGGGGGGACTAGCGGGGTACAATGAGCAGTTCTTC.

This clone was seen a single time. The chain combines TRBV29-1 with TRBJ2-2; maybe TRBD2 (5 bases). The CDR3 has 15 residues. CDR1 is SQVTM and CDR2 is ANQGSEA in the germline V gene. V dropped 2 bases and J dropped 4 bases, with 14 bases sitting between them. DNA of the CDR3: TGCAGCGTTGAAAGCTACAGTCGGGGCACCGGGGAGCTGTTTTTT. Translating it yields CSVESYSRGTGELFF.

V gene TRBV7-2 combines with J gene TRBJ2-3; 10 bases fit TRBD2. Germline V lookup: CDR1 SGHTA, CDR2 FQGNSA. The CDR3 is 16 residues long. J was trimmed by 2 bases and V by 5 bases; bases with no gene match: 7. The CDR3 reads CASSKIAGGTTDTQYF. In DNA form, the CDR3 reads TGTGCCAGCAGCAAGATAGCGGGGGGTACCACAGATACGCAGTATTTT.

This clone has just one count. The chain carries TRBV28 and TRBJ1-4; 12 bases fit TRBD1. Germline V CDR1 and CDR2: MDHEN, SYDVKM. The trim removed 4 bases at V and 7 bases at J, leaving 10 bases unmatched. This CDR3 region has 17 residues. CDR3 in amino acids: CASSSEGQGAIREKLFF. The CDR3 DNA reads TGTGCCAGCAGTTCCGAGGGACAGGGGGCAATTCGTGAAAAACTGTTTTTT.

The rearrangement joins TRBV7-2 to TRBJ1-2; D may be TRBD1 (6 bases). The germline gives CDR1 SGHTA, CDR2 FQGNSA. V shed 5 bases and J shed 2 bases, with 12 bases lying between them. The CDR3 is 14 residues long. The CDR3 DNA sequence: TGTGCCAGCAGCCCCAACAGGGAAAACTATGGCTACACCTTC. It translates to CASSPNRENYGYTF.

The count of this clone is one. This CDR3 reads CATHRRTNTGELFF. The CDR3 DNA sequence: TGTGCCACCCATAGGAGGACTAACACCGGGGAGCTGTTTTTT. The V call is TRBV19, the J call TRBJ2-2; possible D gene TRBD2, 5 bases. The length of the CDR3 is 14 residues. V gave up 10 bases and J gave up 2 bases, with 14 bases separating them. CDR1 is LNHDA, CDR2 SQIVND, per germline (reference sequence).

This chain joins TRBV9 and TRBJ2-1, with 11 bases that match TRBD2. From germline, CDR1 is SGDLS and CDR2 YYNGEE. Trimming cost V 0 bases and J 5 bases; bases outside gene matches: 7. CDR3 size: 17 residues. DNA for the CDR3: TGTGCCAGCAGCGTAGCGGAGACTAGCGGGAATGACAATGAGCAGTTCTTC. Residues: CASSVAETSGNDNEQFF. Full variable domain (missing parts from reference TRBV9 and TRBJ2-1): DSGVTQTPKHLITATGQRVTLRCSPRSGDLSVYWYQQSLDQGLQFLIQYYNGEERAKGNILERFSAQQFPDLHSELNLSSLELGDSALYFCASSVAETSGNDNEQFFGPGTRLTVL.

The V gene is TRBV12-3 or TRBV12-4, the J gene TRBJ1-1; D not certain. The CDR3 is made up of 13 amino acids. The V end lost 2 bases, the J end lost 1 base, and 5 bases lay between the germline ends. The CDR3 DNA reads as TGTGCCAGCAGTTTAAGAGGGAACACTGAAGCTTTCTTT. Amino acid sequence: CASSLRGNTEAFF.

V usage is TRBV28 and J usage is TRBJ1-2; TRBD1 agrees at 10 bases. Germline CDR1 reads MDHEN; CDR2 reads SYDVKM. Trimming at V came to 6 bases and at J to 2 bases, leaving 3 bases not matched to a gene. The length of the CDR3 is 14 residues. CDR3 sequence: CASRGQGRNYGYTF. The DNA for the CDR3 is TGTGCCAGCAGGGGACAGGGGAGAAACTATGGCTACACCTTC.

The CDR3 reads CASTPGRTGTDTQYF. The CDR3 bases are TGTGCCAGCACCCCGGGGCGGACAGGCACAGATACGCAGTATTTT. J is TRBJ2-3 and V is TRBV28, with a possible D match to TRBD1 (6 bases). This CDR3 has 15 residues. The V end lost 7 bases, the J end lost 1 base, and 15 bases lay between the germline ends. The germline V gene has CDR1 MDHEN and CDR2 SYDVKM.

The chain joins TRBV13 to TRBJ2-7; possibly TRBD1 for D (5 bases). V was trimmed by 2 bases and J by 5 bases, leaving 10 bases between them. The CDR3 sequence is 13 residues long. Germline CDR1 reads PRHDT; CDR2 reads FYEKMQ (reference sequence). In DNA form, the CDR3 reads TGTGCCAGCAGCTTACAGGGCTGGAACGAGCAGTACTTC. Protein sequence: CASSLQGWNEQYF. Looking up the rest from reference TRBV13 and TRBJ2-7 gives the full variable domain: AAGVIQSPRHLIKEKRETATLKCYPIPRHDTVYWYQQGPGQDPQFLISFYEKMQSDKGSIPDRFSAQQFSDYHSELNMSSLELGDSALYFCASSLQGWNEQYFGPGTRLTVT.

This clone was recorded only once. The chain links TRBV18 to TRBJ1-3, with TRBD1 as a possible D gene (6 bases). Germline V gene data show CDR1 as KGHSH and CDR2 as LQKENI. V was shortened by 2 bases and J by 0 bases, with 8 bases between the two germline ends. CDR3 length: 15 residues. The CDR3 spells CASSPSGDSGNTIYF. CDR3 DNA sequence: TGTGCCAGCTCACCATCAGGGGACTCTGGAAACACCATATATTTT.

Note on this clone: One end of the junction does not line up with germline, which may come from a read error. The chain's CDR3 is CAASDSTPPGTGTDTQYF. DNA of the CDR3: TGTGCCGCCAGTGATTCTACCCCTCCTGGGACAGGGACGGATACGCAGTATTTT. The chain uses TRBV24-1 and TRBJ2-3, with TRBD1 identical over 9 bases. The CDR3 has 18 amino acids. CDR1 is KGHDR and CDR2 is SFDVKD in the germline V gene.

The chain carries TRBV28 and TRBJ1-2; TRBD1 matches 9 bases. CDR1 is MDHEN, CDR2 SYDVKM, per germline. V shed 4 bases, J shed 5 bases, and the junction held 5 bases outside the gene matches. The CDR3 runs 14 residues. CDR3 loop: CASSSGQGYYGYTF. The CDR3 region has the DNA TGTGCCAGCAGTTCGGGACAGGGTTATTATGGCTACACCTTC.

The V and J genes are TRBV19 and TRBJ1-4; D may be TRBD1 (6 bases). The CDR3 contains 14 residues. Germline values: CDR1 LNHDA, CDR2 SQIVND (reference sequence). The V end was cut by 7 bases, the J end by 4 bases, with 13 bases between. The CDR3 sequence is CASISGTHNEKLFF. CDR3 sequence (DNA): TGTGCCAGTATTTCCGGGACACATAATGAAAAACTGTTTTTT.

V and J are TRBV18 and TRBJ2-7; D gene ambiguous. CDR1 and CDR2 (germline): KGHSH, LQKENI. CDR3 length: 16 amino acids. Between the trimmed V and J ends, which lost 2 bases and 0 bases, there was a span of 14 bases. The DNA of the CDR3 is TGTGCCAGCTCACCAAAAATTGGCTCGGGCTCCTACGAGCAGTACTTC. It yields the protein CASSPKIGSGSYEQYF. Together with reference TRBV18 and TRBJ2-7, the CDR3 gives the full variable domain: NAGVMQNPRHLVRRRGQEARLRCSPMKGHSHVYWYRQLPEEGLKFMVYLQKENIIDESGMPKERFSAEFPKEGPSILRIQQVVRGDSAAYFCASSPKIGSGSYEQYFGPGTRLTVT.

The rearrangement joins TRBV13 to TRBJ2-1; 10 nucleotides line up with TRBD2. After removal of 2 bases from V and 6 bases from J, the junction contained 4 bases not matched to a gene. CDR3 length: 15 amino acids. The V gene's germline CDR1 is PRHDT and CDR2 FYEKMQ (reference sequence). CDR3 nucleotides: TGTGCCAGCAGCTTATTCTCTAGCGGGGGCAATGAGCAGTTCTTC. This encodes CASSLFSSGGNEQFF. The entire variable domain, with the rest obtained from reference TRBV13 and TRBJ2-1, is as follows: AAGVIQSPRHLIKEKRETATLKCYPIPRHDTVYWYQQGPGQDPQFLISFYEKMQSDKGSIPDRFSAQQFSDYHSELNMSSLELGDSALYFCASSLFSSGGNEQFFGPGTRLTVL.

This clone was observed a handful of times. V is TRBV2 and J is TRBJ1-5; D ambiguous. Germline CDR1 SNHLY, CDR2 FYNNEI. This CDR3 is built from 15 residues. Trimming stripped 3 bases from V and 2 bases from J, with 11 bases between. This CDR3 is CASSEREGGNQPQHF. Here the CDR3 DNA reads TGTGCCAGCAGTGAGAGGGAAGGAGGCAATCAGCCCCAGCATTTT.

The rearrangement uses TRBV6-5 and TRBJ1-1; 7 bases agree with TRBD1. Germline V gene lookup returns CDR1 MNHEY and CDR2 SVGAGI. J gave up 0 bases and V 5 bases, and 3 bases lay outside the gene matches. This CDR3 comprises 14 residues. The CDR3 sequence: CASSPGQLNTEAFF. The CDR3 coding sequence is TGTGCCAGCAGTCCGGGACAGCTGAACACTGAAGCTTTCTTT.

The V call is TRBV13, the J call TRBJ1-3; possible D gene TRBD1, 5 bases. The length of the CDR3 is 17 residues. Germline CDR1 and CDR2: PRHDT and FYEKMQ (reference sequence). Trimming pared 5 bases from V and 4 bases from J, leaving 21 bases between. DNA of the CDR3: TGTGCCAGCAGCCCAGGCCCTCAGGGATCGTTGGGAAACACCATATATTTT. Its protein is CASSPGPQGSLGNTIYF.